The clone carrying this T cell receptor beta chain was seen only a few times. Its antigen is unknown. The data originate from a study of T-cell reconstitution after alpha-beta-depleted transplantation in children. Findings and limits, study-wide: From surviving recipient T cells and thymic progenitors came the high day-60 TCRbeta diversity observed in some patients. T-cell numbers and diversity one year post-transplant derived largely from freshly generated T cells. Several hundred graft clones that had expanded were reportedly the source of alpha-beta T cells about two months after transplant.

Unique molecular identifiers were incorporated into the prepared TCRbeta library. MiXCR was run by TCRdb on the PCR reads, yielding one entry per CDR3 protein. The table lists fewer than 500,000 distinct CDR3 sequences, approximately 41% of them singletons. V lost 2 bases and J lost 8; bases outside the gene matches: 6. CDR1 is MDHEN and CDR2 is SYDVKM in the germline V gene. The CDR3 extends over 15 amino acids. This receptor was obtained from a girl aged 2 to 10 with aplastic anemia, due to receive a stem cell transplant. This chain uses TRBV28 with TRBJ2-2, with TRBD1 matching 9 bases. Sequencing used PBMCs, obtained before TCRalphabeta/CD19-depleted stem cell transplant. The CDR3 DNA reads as TGTGCCAGCAGTTTAGGACAGGGGAGGACGGGGGAGCTGTTTTTT. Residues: CASSLGQGRTGELFF.